The 29 T cell receptor beta chains presented below share a single source sample, sequenced in a study of yellow fever vaccine responses in identical twins. TCRdb reanalysed the RT-PCR reads using MiXCR and keeps one entry per CDR3 protein. The profile shows about 16,000 distinct CDR3 sequences, approximately 82% of them singletons. The sequencing here drew on T cells from blood (PBMCs), unsorted or a sorted subset (not recorded which), taken before or after yellow fever vaccination (not recorded which). The source of these receptors is a woman younger than 30 who received the yellow fever vaccine.

The chain links TRBV11-1 to TRBJ2-1; the match to TRBD2 covers 7 bases. In germline, CDR1 is SGHAT, CDR2 FQDESV (reference sequence). Germline trimming cut 1 base from V and 2 bases from J; bases unmatched to any gene: 8. The CDR3 spans 17 residues. The CDR3 sequence is CASSLGAAGETYNEQFF. CDR3 coding DNA: TGTGCCAGCAGCTTAGGGGCGGCGGGAGAGACCTACAATGAGCAGTTCTTC.

The V call is TRBV27, the J call TRBJ2-5; no firm D call. The CDR3 runs to 11 residues. The V gene's germline CDR1 is MNHEY and CDR2 SMNVEV (reference sequence). The V end lost 5 bases, the J end lost 3 bases, and 4 bases lay between the germline ends. DNA for the CDR3: TGTGCCAGCAGTGATGAAGAGACCCAGTACTTC. It specifies CASSDEETQYF.

The CDR3 reads CASSFSGVATEAFF. The CDR3 coding sequence is TGCGCCAGCAGCTTTTCCGGGGTTGCCACTGAAGCTTTCTTT. The genes are TRBV5-1 and TRBJ1-1; no clear D. Germline CDR1 is SGHRS and CDR2 is YFSETQ. V was shortened by 2 bases and J by 4 bases, with 12 bases between the two germline ends. The CDR3 covers 14 residues.

This clonotype was detected only a few times. The J gene is TRBJ2-7, the V gene TRBV4-2; TRBD2 matches at 8 bases. Germline trimming cut 0 bases from V and 5 bases from J; bases unmatched to any gene: 9. The CDR3 contains 16 residues. Per the germline V gene, CDR1 is LGHNA and CDR2 is YNFKEQ. This CDR3 is CASSQDGSGMDNEQYF. CDR3 sequence (DNA): TGTGCCAGCAGCCAAGACGGTAGCGGGATGGACAACGAGCAGTACTTC.

The chain has TRBV2 and TRBJ2-1; TRBD2 is a possible D gene (5 bases). V lost 6 bases to trimming and J lost 4 bases, with 10 bases between them. The length of the CDR3 is 13 residues. CDR1 and CDR2 (germline): SNHLY, FYNNEI. The CDR3 region has the DNA TGTGCCAGCAGCCAGAGCGGATACAATGAGCAGTTCTTC. Residues: CASSQSGYNEQFF.

In regard to this clonotype: One junction end does not reproduce the germline sequence, and a read error may be involved. The genes are TRBV27 and TRBJ1-2, with D unresolved. Germline V gene data show CDR1 as MNHEY and CDR2 as SMNVEV (reference sequence). The CDR3 has 14 amino acids. Written as DNA, the CDR3 is TGCACCAGCAGTTTATCACCCGGGCTCGGGGGCTACACCTTC. It codes for CTSSLSPGLGGYTF.

J is TRBJ2-3 and V is TRBV10-3; TRBD2 aligns across 7 bases. Germline V gives CDR1 ENHRY, CDR2 SYGVKD. J gave up 4 bases and V 4 bases, and 2 bases lay outside the gene matches. The CDR3 has 13 amino acids. Here the CDR3 reads CAISGTSPDTQYF. The CDR3 DNA is TGTGCCATCAGTGGGACTAGTCCAGATACGCAGTATTTT.

This chain joins TRBV5-1 and TRBJ2-7; perhaps D is TRBD1 or TRBD2 (5 bases each). The V and J ends lost 4 bases and 2 bases respectively, with 19 bases between them. The germline V gene encodes CDR1 SGHRS and CDR2 YFSETQ. The CDR3 consists of 16 residues. DNA for the CDR3: TGCGCCAGCAGCCAAAGACCCCGGGACCAAGCCTACGAGCAGTACTTC. Translated, it gives CASSQRPRDQAYEQYF.

The rearrangement uses TRBV29-1 and TRBJ2-7; 9 bases agree with TRBD1. Per the germline V gene, CDR1 is SQVTM and CDR2 is ANQGSEA. The length of the CDR3 is 12 residues. CDR3 loop: CSTQQGAREQYF. The CDR3 DNA follows: TGCAGTACCCAACAGGGGGCGAGAGAGCAGTACTTC.

This clonotype was detected a few times. V is TRBV18 and J is TRBJ2-3; D remains unclear. Germline-derived CDR1 and CDR2 are KGHSH and LQKENI. The V end was cut by 3 bases, the J end by 2 bases, with 6 bases between. CDR3 size: 13 residues. The CDR3 protein is CASSPPTTDTQYF. CDR3 coding DNA: TGTGCCAGCTCACCCCCAACCACAGATACGCAGTATTTT.

The chain is built from TRBV10-3 and TRBJ1-1, with D possibly being TRBD1 (5 bases). Germline CDR1 ENHRY, CDR2 SYGVKD. V lost 6 bases and J lost 2, with 10 bases in between. The CDR3 consists of 13 residues. In DNA, the CDR3 is TGTGCCATCAGATCGCAGGGAAACACTGAAGCTTTCTTT. As protein: CAIRSQGNTEAFF.

The chain employs TRBV29-1 and TRBJ2-7; D is unclear. V was clipped by 4 bases and J by 4 bases, with 11 bases between them. The CDR3 sequence is 12 residues long. Germline V lookup: CDR1 SQVTM, CDR2 ANQGSEA. The CDR3 loop reads CSVVVVSYEQYF. The CDR3 nucleotides read TGCAGCGTTGTAGTCGTCTCTTACGAGCAGTACTTC.

This clonotype was recorded a few times. The rearrangement joins TRBV29-1 to TRBJ1-1; D gene ambiguous. This CDR3 spans 13 amino acids. V lost 4 bases, J lost 0 bases, and 9 bases lay in between. Per the germline V gene, CDR1 is SQVTM and CDR2 is ANQGSEA. CDR3 residues: CSVAGRLNTEAFF. The CDR3 bases are TGCAGCGTTGCGGGCAGGCTGAACACTGAAGCTTTCTTT. Full variable domain (remainder filled in from reference TRBV29-1 and TRBJ1-1): SAVISQKPSRDICQRGTSLTIQCQVDSQVTMMFWYRQQPGQSLTLIATANQGSEATYESGFVIDKFPISRPNLTFSTLTVSNMSPEDSSIYLCSVAGRLNTEAFFGQGTRLTVV.

This clonotype was recorded a few times. The chain uses TRBV12-3 or TRBV12-4 and TRBJ2-2, with D possibly TRBD2 on 6 matching bases. V was clipped by 5 bases and J by 1 base, with 8 bases between them. The CDR3 covers 14 residues. The CDR3 loop is CASSPRGNTGELFF. The DNA of the CDR3 is TGTGCCAGCAGTCCGCGGGGGAACACCGGGGAGCTGTTTTTT.

The V call is TRBV4-3, the J call TRBJ2-1; 9 positions match TRBD1. Per germline, CDR1 LGHNA and CDR2 YSLEER. Trimming cost V 0 bases and J 7 bases; bases outside gene matches: 7. This CDR3 has 16 amino acids. CDR3 protein: CASSQDSGQGINEQFF. CDR3 in DNA: TGCGCCAGCAGCCAAGATTCCGGACAGGGGATAAATGAGCAGTTCTTC.

The chain carries TRBV7-2 and TRBJ1-5; D call uncertain. Trimming took off 3 bases at V and 1 base at J, with 7 bases between the two ends. From germline, CDR1 is SGHTA and CDR2 FQGNSA. The CDR3 is 14 residues long. The CDR3 DNA reads TGTGCCAGCAGCTTCGACTGGAGCAATCAGCCCCAGCATTTT. It translates to CASSFDWSNQPQHF.

The J gene is TRBJ2-5, the V gene TRBV18; D gene ambiguous. Trimming left V 0 bases short and J 6 bases short, with 17 bases between. Germline V gene lookup returns CDR1 KGHSH and CDR2 LQKENI. This CDR3 comprises 16 residues. The CDR3 DNA sequence: TGTGCCAGCTCACCACCGCTTGCCCAGCTGGTGAAGACCCAGTACTTC. This sequence encodes CASSPPLAQLVKTQYF.

The V gene is TRBV19, the J gene TRBJ2-7, with 14 bases matching TRBD2. CDR1 and CDR2 from the germline V gene are LNHDA and SQIVND (reference sequence). J lost 6 bases, V lost 1 base, and 2 bases had no gene match. The CDR3 loop spans 15 amino acids. CDR3 loop: CASSIVGTSGSEQYF. The CDR3 coding sequence is TGTGCCAGTAGTATAGTTGGGACTAGCGGGAGCGAGCAGTACTTC.

The chain is built from TRBV29-1 and TRBJ2-7; TRBD2 agrees at 8 bases. This CDR3 has 13 residues. Germline loops: CDR1 SQVTM, CDR2 ANQGSEA. Trimming removed 2 bases from V and 7 bases from J; junction bases left unmatched: 7. As DNA, the CDR3 is TGCAGCGTTGAATCGGGAGGGCGGAGTGAGCAGTACTTC. Protein: CSVESGGRSEQYF.

The chain recombines TRBV29-1 with TRBJ2-7; TRBD1 matches 10 bases. V lost 5 bases, J lost 4 bases, and 8 bases stayed unmatched. This CDR3 is built from 14 residues. Germline CDR1 and CDR2: SQVTM and ANQGSEA. As DNA, the CDR3 is TGCAGCGTTTCGACAGGGGGCCAGACTTACGAGCAGTACTTC. Its translation is CSVSTGGQTYEQYF.

The rearrangement links TRBV13 to TRBJ2-4; 7 positions match TRBD1. Looked up from germline, CDR1 is PRHDT and CDR2 is FYEKMQ (reference sequence). The CDR3 is made up of 17 amino acids. Trimming at V came to 7 bases and at J to 1 base, leaving 13 bases not matched to a gene. This CDR3 is CASIPGGAQEAKNIQYF. The CDR3 nucleotides read TGTGCCAGCATCCCAGGGGGAGCCCAGGAGGCCAAAAACATTCAGTACTTC.

The chain employs TRBV10-1 and TRBJ1-3, with 7 bases that match TRBD1. This CDR3 comprises 19 residues. Germline loops: CDR1 WNHNN, CDR2 SYGVQD (reference sequence). J lost 0 bases, V lost 2 bases, and 13 bases had no gene match. Written as DNA, the CDR3 is TGCGCCAGCAGTGAGCGCTTACAGGGGCCACCGTGCTCTGGAAACACCATATATTTT. Amino acids: CASSERLQGPPCSGNTIYF.

This clonotype has just a few counts. The rearrangement uses TRBV21-1 and TRBJ2-5; the D call in the table, TRBD2, was not verified against the DNA. TRBV21-1 is designated a pseudogene. The CDR3 consists of 16 residues. CDR3 amino acids: CASSKSVRDSEETQYF. The CDR3 region has the DNA TGTGCCAGCAGCAAGTCGGTCCGGGACTCTGAAGAGACCCAGTACTTC.

The rearrangement links TRBV28 to TRBJ1-2, with TRBD1 matching over 9 bases. Trimming removed 6 bases from V and 3 bases from J; junction bases left unmatched: 8. Germline CDR1 MDHEN, CDR2 SYDVKM. The CDR3 extends over 15 amino acids. The CDR3: CASSRGTGRDYGYTF. In nucleotides, the CDR3 is TGTGCCAGCAGCCGAGGGACAGGGAGGGACTATGGCTACACCTTC.

The rearrangement joins TRBV18 to TRBJ2-3; D is uncertain. The CDR3 consists of 13 residues. CDR1 and CDR2 (germline): KGHSH, LQKENI. V gave up 3 bases and J gave up 2 bases, with 6 bases separating them. CDR3 in DNA: TGTGCCAGCTCACCCGGTTTCACAGATACGCAGTATTTT. Translated: CASSPGFTDTQYF.

The rearrangement links TRBV24-1 to TRBJ2-3; a weak D match, TRBD2 (6 bases). The germline gives CDR1 KGHDR, CDR2 SFDVKD. V was clipped by 3 bases and J by 4 bases, with 13 bases between them. CDR3 size: 15 residues. The CDR3 nucleotides are TGTGCCACCAGTGATCACCGGGGAGGCCCAGATACGCAGTATTTT. Amino acid sequence: CATSDHRGGPDTQYF.

The rearrangement joins TRBV6-2 or TRBV6-3 to TRBJ2-1; D is ambiguous. CDR3 length equals 14 residues. Germline V gene lookup returns CDR1 MNHEY and CDR2 SVGEGT. V was pared by 0 bases and J by 8 bases, with 11 bases between. The CDR3 spells CASSYSGSLDEQFF. The DNA for the CDR3 is TGTGCCAGCAGTTACTCGGGATCATTAGATGAGCAGTTCTTC.

The V call is TRBV2, the J call TRBJ1-5; D unclear. The CDR3 is made up of 13 amino acids. The germline V and J ends were trimmed by 7 bases and 4 bases, with 11 bases remaining between them. The germline V gene encodes CDR1 SNHLY and CDR2 FYNNEI. CDR3 nucleotide sequence: TGTGCCAGCACTGTCACAGTAAATCAGCCCCAGCATTTT. Protein sequence: CASTVTVNQPQHF.

This clonotype was detected once. The CDR3 region is CSVPGGGAEQYF. The CDR3 nucleotides are TGCAGCGTTCCGGGAGGGGGGGCCGAGCAGTACTTC. The chain recombines TRBV29-1 with TRBJ2-7; TRBD2 matches at 8 bases. CDR3 length equals 12 residues. J gave up 6 bases and V 5 bases, and 6 bases lay outside the gene matches. CDR1 is SQVTM, CDR2 ANQGSEA, per germline.